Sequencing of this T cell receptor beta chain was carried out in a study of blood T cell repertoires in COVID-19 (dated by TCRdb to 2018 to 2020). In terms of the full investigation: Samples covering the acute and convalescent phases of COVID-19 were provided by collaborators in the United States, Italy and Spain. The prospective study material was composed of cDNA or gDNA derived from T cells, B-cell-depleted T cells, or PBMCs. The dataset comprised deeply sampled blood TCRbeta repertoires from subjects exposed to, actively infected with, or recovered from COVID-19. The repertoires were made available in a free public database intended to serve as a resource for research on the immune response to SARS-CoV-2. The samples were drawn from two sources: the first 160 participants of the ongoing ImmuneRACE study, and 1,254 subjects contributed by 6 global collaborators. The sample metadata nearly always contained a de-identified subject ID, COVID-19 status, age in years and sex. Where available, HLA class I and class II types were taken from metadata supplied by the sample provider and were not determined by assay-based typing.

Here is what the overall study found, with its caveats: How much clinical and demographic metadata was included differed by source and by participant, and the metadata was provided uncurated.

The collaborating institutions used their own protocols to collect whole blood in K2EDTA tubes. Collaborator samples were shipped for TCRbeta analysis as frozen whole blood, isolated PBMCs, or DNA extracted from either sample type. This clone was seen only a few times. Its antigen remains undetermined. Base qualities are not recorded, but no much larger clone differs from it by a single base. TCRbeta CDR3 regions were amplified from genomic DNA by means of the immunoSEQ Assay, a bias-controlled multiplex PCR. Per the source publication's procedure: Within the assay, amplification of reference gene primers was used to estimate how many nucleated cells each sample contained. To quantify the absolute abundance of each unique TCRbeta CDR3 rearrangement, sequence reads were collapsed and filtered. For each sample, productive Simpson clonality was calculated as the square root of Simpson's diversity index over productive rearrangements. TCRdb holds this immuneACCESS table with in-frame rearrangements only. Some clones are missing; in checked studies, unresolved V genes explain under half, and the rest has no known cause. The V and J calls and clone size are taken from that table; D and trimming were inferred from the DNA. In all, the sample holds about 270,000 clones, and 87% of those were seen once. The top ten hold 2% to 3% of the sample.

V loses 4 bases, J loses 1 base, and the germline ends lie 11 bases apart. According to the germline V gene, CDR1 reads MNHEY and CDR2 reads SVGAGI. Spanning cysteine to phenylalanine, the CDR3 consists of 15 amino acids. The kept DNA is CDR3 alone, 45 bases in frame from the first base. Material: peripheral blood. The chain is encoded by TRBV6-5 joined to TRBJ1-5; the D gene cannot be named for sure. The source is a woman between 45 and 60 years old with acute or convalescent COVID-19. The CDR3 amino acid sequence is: CASSSSIVSNQPQHF. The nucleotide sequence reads TGTGCCAGCAGTTCTAGCATCGTAAGCAATCAGCCCCAGCATTTT.